This passage covers 18 T cell receptor beta chains from one sample sequenced in a study of blood T cells in healthy people across ages. A second PCR, run for roughly 7 to 12 cycles, used a sample-barcoded 5' primer plus a J-beta primer mix. TCRdb re-derived calls from the 5' RACE reads in MiXCR, one entry per CDR3 protein. The data contain approximately 580,000 distinct CDR3 sequences, more than 20% of them singletons. This sample also appeared in a second study, on T cells of mothers and their children.

The sample comprised blood. The receptors originated from a boy aged 5-17 years in good health.

This clonotype was detected a few times. The V and J genes are TRBV10-3 and TRBJ2-1; the D is unclear. This CDR3 spans 14 amino acids. Germline assignment: CDR1 ENHRY and CDR2 SYGVKD. The V gene lost 4 bases and the J gene lost 0 bases, with 7 bases spanning the gap. The CDR3 spells CAISVQSSYNEQFF. The CDR3 nucleotides read TGTGCCATCAGTGTACAGAGCTCCTACAATGAGCAGTTCTTC.

V usage is TRBV4-1 and J usage is TRBJ2-7, with D perhaps TRBD1 or TRBD2 (6 bases each). Trimming removed 5 bases at V and 7 bases at J, with 21 bases between. Germline V CDR1 and CDR2: MGHRA, YSYEKL. The CDR3 is 15 residues long. The CDR3 region has the DNA TGCGCCAGCAGCGAAAGAGGGGGGCTAGCTGGGGAGCAGTACTTC. It yields the protein CASSERGGLAGEQYF.

The chain's CDR3 is CASSPYPGQGAGYTF. CDR3 nucleotide sequence: TGTGCCAGCAGTCCTTACCCCGGACAGGGGGCGGGCTACACCTTC. V usage is TRBV28 and J usage is TRBJ1-2, with 11 nucleotides matching TRBD1. Germline CDR1 and CDR2: MDHEN and SYDVKM. This CDR3 comprises 15 residues. The V and J ends lost 5 bases and 8 bases, in that order; junction bases with no gene match: 10.

This sequence joins TRBV7-9 and TRBJ2-5, with 7 positions matching TRBD1. This CDR3 has 16 amino acids. Looked up from germline, CDR1 is SEHNR and CDR2 is FQNEAQ (reference sequence). Trimming at V came to 5 bases and at J to 0 bases, leaving 9 bases not matched to a gene. In DNA form, the CDR3 reads TGTGCCAGCAGCCCACCCGGACAGGCGTACCAAGAGACCCAGTACTTC. Amino acid sequence: CASSPPGQAYQETQYF. The full variable domain, with the rest looked up from reference TRBV7-9 and TRBJ2-5, is DTGVSQNPRHKITKRGQNVTFRCDPISEHNRLYWYRQTLGQGPEFLTYFQNEAQLEKSRLLSDRFSAERPKGSFSTLEIQRTEQGDSAMYLCASSPPGQAYQETQYFGPGTRLLVL.

The gene calls are TRBV7-9 and TRBJ1-4; D not resolved. V lost 4 bases and J 10 bases, leaving 19 bases between the germline ends. Germline V gene lookup returns CDR1 SEHNR and CDR2 FQNEAQ (reference sequence). The CDR3 runs to 15 residues. As DNA, the CDR3 is TGTGCCAGCAGCTCCCGGTCGGAACTTGAGAGAAAACTGTTTTTT. Its protein product is CASSSRSELERKLFF.

This sequence joins TRBV10-3 and TRBJ2-3; TRBD1 aligns across 7 bases. The CDR3 has 15 amino acids. After removal of 7 bases from V and 2 bases from J, the junction contained 9 bases not matched to a gene. CDR1 is ENHRY, CDR2 SYGVKD, per germline. The CDR3 DNA reads as TGTGCCATCACTTCCGGGACAGAAGACACAGATACGCAGTATTTT. Protein product: CAITSGTEDTDTQYF.

V gene TRBV12-3 or TRBV12-4 combines with J gene TRBJ1-1; D might be TRBD1 (5 bases). The CDR3 runs to 14 residues. V lost 2 bases and J 5 bases, leaving 12 bases between the germline ends. The CDR3 nucleotides are TGTGCCAGCAGTTTAACCCAGGGAAGGACTGAAGCTTTCTTT. It codes for CASSLTQGRTEAFF.

The chain joins TRBV29-1 to TRBJ1-3; D may be TRBD1 (6 bases). CDR3 size: 18 residues. The V end was cut by 0 bases, the J end by 0 bases, with 18 bases between. The V gene's germline CDR1 is SQVTM and CDR2 ANQGSEA. The CDR3: CSVEDWGGRYSSGNTIYF. Written as DNA, the CDR3 is TGCAGCGTTGAAGATTGGGGGGGCAGGTACAGCTCTGGAAACACCATATATTTT.

This clonotype was observed a few times. V gene TRBV7-9 combines with J gene TRBJ1-5; 11 nucleotides line up with TRBD1. V was pared by 1 base and J by 1 base, with 6 bases of the junction left unmatched. Germline CDR1 reads SEHNR; CDR2 reads FQNEAQ (reference sequence). CDR3 length equals 18 residues. CDR3 residues: CASSLVGTGGGSNQPQHF. CDR3 DNA: TGTGCCAGCAGCTTAGTTGGGACAGGGGGAGGGAGCAATCAGCCCCAGCATTTT.

The chain combines TRBV20-1 with TRBJ2-4, with a weak D call TRBD1 (6 bases). This CDR3 contains 15 residues. Germline CDR1 reads DFQATT; CDR2 reads SNEGSKA (reference sequence). Trimming pared 2 bases from V and 0 bases from J, leaving 11 bases between. The CDR3 coding sequence is TGCAGTGCTAGAAGCAGGGGCCGAGCCAAAAACATTCAGTACTTC. Encoded protein: CSARSRGRAKNIQYF.

This chain connects TRBV7-2 to TRBJ2-7, with D uncertain. This CDR3 is built from 15 residues. Germline V CDR1 and CDR2: SGHTA, FQGNSA. Deletions cut 5 bases from V and 3 bases from J, with 17 bases between. The CDR3 DNA sequence: TGTGCCAGCAGCGAAACCCCGGACGTAGACTACGAGCAGTACTTC. Residues: CASSETPDVDYEQYF. Using reference TRBV7-2 and TRBJ2-7 for the parts outside the CDR3, the full variable domain is GAGVSQSPSNKVTEKGKDVELRCDPISGHTALYWYRQSLGQGLEFLIYFQGNSAPDKSGLPSDRFSAERTGGSVSTLTIQRTQQEDSAVYLCASSETPDVDYEQYFGPGTRLTVT.

The chain has TRBV5-4 and TRBJ1-3, with a possible D match to TRBD1 (5 bases). The CDR3 is 15 amino acids. V lost 7 bases and J 4 bases, leaving 18 bases between the germline ends. CDR1 and CDR2 from the germline V gene are SGHNT and YYREEE (reference sequence). The CDR3 region is CASPSTARGGNTIYF. The CDR3 bases are TGTGCCAGCCCCTCGACAGCTCGGGGAGGAAACACCATATATTTT. Full variable domain (outside the CDR3, taken from reference TRBV5-4 and TRBJ1-3): ETGVTQSPTHLIKTRGQQVTLRCSSQSGHNTVSWYQQALGQGPQFIFQYYREEENGRGNFPPRFSGLQFPNYSSELNVNALELDDSALYLCASPSTARGGNTIYFGEGSWLTVV.

This clonotype has just a few counts. In nucleotides, the CDR3 is TGTGCCAGCAGTTCCTTTCTCAGGGACACCGGGGAGCTGTTTTTT. Translated, it gives CASSSFLRDTGELFF. The V gene is TRBV28, the J gene TRBJ2-2; maybe TRBD1 (5 bases). The CDR3 extends over 15 amino acids. V was clipped by 4 bases and J by 3 bases, with 12 bases between them. In germline, CDR1 is MDHEN, CDR2 SYDVKM.

This clonotype has only a few counts. The gene calls are TRBV4-1 and TRBJ1-1; maybe TRBD1 (5 bases). CDR1 and CDR2 (germline): MGHRA, YSYEKL. V lost 2 bases, J lost 2 bases, and 9 bases lay in between. This CDR3 has 14 amino acids. CDR3 protein: CASSQIRENTEAFF. CDR3 coding DNA: TGCGCCAGCAGCCAAATCAGGGAAAACACTGAAGCTTTCTTT.

This clonotype was detected only a few times. The CDR3 protein is CATGKRGKGTDTQYF. The CDR3 DNA reads TGTGCCACCGGAAAGCGGGGGAAGGGCACAGATACGCAGTATTTT. The chain has TRBV24-1 and TRBJ2-3; 8 positions match TRBD2. This CDR3 spans 15 amino acids. V was clipped by 9 bases and J by 1 base; unmatched bases: 8. CDR1 KGHDR and CDR2 SFDVKD come from the germline V gene.

This clonotype was recorded a few times. This may arise from a read error, as a much more abundant clone is one base away. This chain connects TRBV6-4 to TRBJ1-6, with 11 bases identical to TRBD1. Germline assignment: CDR1 MRHNA and CDR2 SNTAGT. This CDR3 is 14 amino acids long. In DNA form, the CDR3 reads TGTACCAGCAGTGACGGGACAGGGGGTTCACCCCTCCACTTT. Protein product: CTSSDGTGGSPLHF.

This rearrangement joins TRBV7-9 to TRBJ2-1; the D is unclear. Trimming took off 1 base at V and 6 bases at J, with 10 bases between the two ends. CDR1 and CDR2 from the germline V gene are SEHNR and FQNEAQ (reference sequence). The CDR3 is made up of 14 amino acids. CDR3 protein: CASSLVTPLNEQFF. The DNA of the CDR3 is TGTGCCAGCAGCTTAGTAACCCCCCTCAATGAGCAGTTCTTC.

This chain joins TRBV29-1 and TRBJ2-1; weak D call: TRBD2 (5 bases). CDR3 length: 13 residues. Germline loops: CDR1 SQVTM, CDR2 ANQGSEA. V gave up 4 bases and J gave up 6 bases, with 13 bases separating them. CDR3 sequence: CSVGGLASNEQFF. In DNA, the CDR3 is TGCAGCGTTGGGGGTCTAGCATCCAATGAGCAGTTCTTC.